This TCR beta chain originates from a study of blood T cell repertoires in COVID-19. Study-level background: Some COVID-19 samples were acute and others convalescent; all came from the United States, Italy and Spain.

The protocol was immunoSEQ multiplex PCR, while the TCRdb copy is restricted to in-frame clones and leaves out a portion. The sample consists of some 240,000 clones, roughly 86% of them appearing once. This clone was seen once. The CDR3 spans 16 residues. Looked up from germline, CDR1 is SGHTA and CDR2 is FQGNSA. The trim removed 4 bases at V and 2 bases at J, leaving 4 bases unmatched. The chain joins TRBV7-2 to TRBJ2-1, with 11 bases matching TRBD2. This receptor was obtained from a woman in her 40s with acute COVID-19. Material for sequencing was PBMCs or T cells enriched from blood (not recorded which). CDR3 residues: CASSSQLAGAYNEQFF. The CDR3 DNA reads TGTGCCAGCAGCTCCCAACTAGCGGGGGCCTACAATGAGCAGTTCTTC.